Presented here are 28 T cell receptor beta chains from one specimen sequenced in a study of CD8 T cells in ankylosing spondylitis. One entry per CDR3 protein results from TCRdb running MiXCR on the 5' RACE reads. The sample lists under 150,000 distinct CDR3 sequences, 7% to 10% occurring once. The sequenced sample was synovial fluid, either unsorted or a sorted T cell fraction (not recorded which). Receptors were obtained from a male donor with ankylosing spondylitis.

This clonotype occurred many times. The rearrangement uses TRBV24-1 and TRBJ2-1, with TRBD1 identical over 7 bases. Germline V CDR1 and CDR2: KGHDR, SFDVKD. V trimming: 5 bases; J trimming: 9 bases; junction bases outside the gene matches: 12. The CDR3 runs to 15 residues. Here the CDR3 reads CATSGPRGPILEQFF. CDR3 bases: TGTGCCACCAGTGGTCCGAGGGGGCCTATTCTTGAGCAGTTCTTC.

The V call is TRBV6-1, the J call TRBJ1-1; D may be TRBD1 (5 bases). CDR3 length: 15 amino acids. Trimming shortened V by 6 bases and J by 1 base, and 15 bases separated the two germline ends. Per germline, CDR1 MNHNS and CDR2 SASEGT. CDR3 DNA sequence: TGTGCCAGCAGAACCCTCGGGACGGCGAACACTGAAGCTTTCTTT. It is translated as CASRTLGTANTEAFF.

This clonotype has ten or more counts. This chain uses TRBV7-2 with TRBJ2-3; 9 positions match TRBD2. The CDR3 loop spans 17 amino acids. The V and J ends lost 7 bases and 3 bases, in that order; junction bases with no gene match: 14. CDR1 is SGHTA, CDR2 FQGNSA, per germline. The CDR3, as DNA: TGTGCCAGCATCGCGGGTTTTGCGGGGGGGCGGACAGATACGCAGTATTTT. It codes for CASIAGFAGGRTDTQYF. Filled out from reference TRBV7-2 and TRBJ2-3, the complete variable domain reads GAGVSQSPSNKVTEKGKDVELRCDPISGHTALYWYRQSLGQGLEFLIYFQGNSAPDKSGLPSDRFSAERTGGSVSTLTIQRTQQEDSAVYLCASIAGFAGGRTDTQYFGPGTRLTVL.

There are a few counts of this clonotype. The chain joins TRBV6-1 to TRBJ2-7, with TRBD2 identical over 13 bases. This CDR3 region has 14 residues. The junction had 4 bases not matched to a gene; V was cut back by 7 bases and J by 4 bases. CDR1 MNHNS and CDR2 SASEGT come from the germline V gene. CDR3 in amino acids: CASMGGLAGYEQYF. The CDR3 DNA is TGTGCCAGCATGGGGGGACTAGCGGGGTACGAGCAGTACTTC.

In this sample, this clonotype turned up many times. The V call is TRBV27, the J call TRBJ2-7, with TRBD2 identical over 8 bases. CDR3 size: 16 residues. The germline V gene encodes CDR1 MNHEY and CDR2 SMNVEV (reference sequence). V gave up 6 bases and J gave up 5 bases; unmatched junction bases: 15. The CDR3 DNA reads TGTGCCAGCAGGACATTAGCGGGGATCGAGTCAAACGAGCAGTACTTC. This codes for CASRTLAGIESNEQYF.

This clonotype was seen at least ten times. This sequence joins TRBV6-5 and TRBJ1-1; D call uncertain. This CDR3 has 14 residues. Trimming pared 0 bases from V and 2 bases from J, leaving 7 bases between. Germline V gene sequence: CDR1 MNHEY, CDR2 SVGAGI. The CDR3 reads CASSYSSLNTEAFF. CDR3 bases: TGTGCCAGCAGTTACTCGAGTCTAAACACTGAAGCTTTCTTT.

This clonotype was detected many times. V is TRBV9 and J is TRBJ2-1, with unresolved D. This CDR3 comprises 15 residues. The germline gives CDR1 SGDLS, CDR2 YYNGEE. The V end lost 0 bases, the J end lost 5 bases, and 12 bases lay between the germline ends. CDR3 nucleotide sequence: TGTGCCAGCAGCGTAGGAGGAGACAACAACAATGAGCAGTTCTTC. This sequence encodes CASSVGGDNNNEQFF.

V is TRBV20-1 and J is TRBJ1-6, with D unresolved. There are 14 residues in the CDR3. The germline gives CDR1 DFQATT, CDR2 SNEGSKA (reference sequence). The germline V and J ends were trimmed by 4 bases and 0 bases, with 7 bases remaining between them. The CDR3, as DNA: TGCAGTGCTAAACATAGCTCCTATAATTCACCCCTCCACTTT. Protein product: CSAKHSSYNSPLHF.

This clonotype was picked up one time. This may come from a read error, since a much larger clone is one base off. As the CDR3 is not closed by the conserved phenylalanine or tryptophan, this likely results from a read error. The V and J genes are TRBV6-2 or TRBV6-3 and TRBJ1-1; no clear D. The CDR3 totals 13 residues. From germline, CDR1 is MNHEY and CDR2 SVGEGT. V was clipped by 3 bases and J by 4 bases, with 9 bases between them. CDR3 nucleotide sequence: TGTGCCAGCAGTTATATTTACACCACTGAAGCTTTCCTT. This translates into CASSYIYTTEAFL.

This clonotype was seen many times. The CDR3 coding sequence is TGTGCCACTCTACGGGGCTATGGCTACACCTTC. Protein: CATLRGYGYTF. This rearrangement joins TRBV28 to TRBJ1-2, with D uncertain. Trimming stripped 10 bases from V and 4 bases from J, with 10 bases between. This CDR3 region has 11 residues. From germline, CDR1 is MDHEN and CDR2 SYDVKM.

This clonotype was found many times. J is TRBJ1-2 and V is TRBV5-1; tentative D call: TRBD1 (5 bases). V was pared by 4 bases and J by 2 bases, with 12 bases between. This CDR3 spans 14 amino acids. Germline-derived CDR1 and CDR2 are SGHRS and YFSETQ. CDR3 sequence reads: CASSIRTQNYGYTF. DNA for the CDR3: TGCGCCAGCAGCATAAGGACACAGAACTATGGCTACACCTTC.

The gene calls are TRBV7-2 and TRBJ2-2; D remains ambiguous. With 4 bases removed from V and 6 bases from J, the gap between germline ends came to 12 bases. Germline CDR1 SGHTA, CDR2 FQGNSA. The CDR3 is 14 residues long. The CDR3 bases are TGTGCCAGCAGCTCTTTTCAGAGGCCCGGGGAGCTGTTTTTT. Residues: CASSSFQRPGELFF. The variable domain in full, with the rest retrieved from reference TRBV7-2 and TRBJ2-2, is GAGVSQSPSNKVTEKGKDVELRCDPISGHTALYWYRQSLGQGLEFLIYFQGNSAPDKSGLPSDRFSAERTGGSVSTLTIQRTQQEDSAVYLCASSSFQRPGELFFGEGSRLTVL.

This clonotype was picked up many times. The chain recombines TRBV7-2 with TRBJ2-1; D call uncertain. This CDR3 contains 15 residues. Germline CDR1 reads SGHTA; CDR2 reads FQGNSA. Trimming cost V 5 bases and J 7 bases, with 18 bases left between them. The CDR3 loop reads CASSENPTRVNEQFF. In DNA, the CDR3 is TGTGCCAGCAGCGAAAATCCGACGCGAGTAAATGAGCAGTTCTTC.

This clonotype was detected a few times. The chain joins TRBV27 to TRBJ1-6; D gene uncertain. V dropped 3 bases and J dropped 9 bases, with 6 bases sitting between them. Germline loops: CDR1 MNHEY, CDR2 SMNVEV (reference sequence). The CDR3 is 12 residues long. The CDR3 reads CASSFFASPLHF. The DNA for the CDR3 is TGTGCCAGCAGTTTCTTTGCTTCACCCCTCCACTTT.

The chain uses TRBV10-3 and TRBJ1-1, with D hard to call. The V gene lost 3 bases and the J gene lost 0 bases, with 5 bases spanning the gap. CDR3 length: 13 amino acids. Germline-derived CDR1 and CDR2 are ENHRY and SYGVKD. The CDR3 reads CAISEWVNTEAFF. The CDR3 bases are TGTGCCATCAGTGAATGGGTGAACACTGAAGCTTTCTTT.

This clonotype was seen ten or more times. Here the CDR3 DNA reads TGTGCCAGCAGGAGCAATCAGCCCCAGCATTTT. Amino acids: CASRSNQPQHF. The rearrangement joins TRBV6-1 to TRBJ1-5, with D unresolved. V lost 6 bases to trimming and J lost 1 base, with 1 base between them. From germline, CDR1 is MNHNS and CDR2 SASEGT. The CDR3 contains 11 residues.

There are many counts of this clonotype. The genes are TRBV20-1 and TRBJ2-1; 7 nucleotides match TRBD2. The CDR3 runs 12 residues. Germline CDR1 DFQATT, CDR2 SNEGSKA (reference sequence). This CDR3 reads CSTPGLPNEQFF. The CDR3 region has the DNA TGCTCCACACCGGGACTACCCAATGAGCAGTTCTTC.

This clonotype has only a few counts. J is TRBJ1-5 and V is TRBV18; the match to TRBD1 covers 9 bases. Germline V lookup: CDR1 KGHSH, CDR2 LQKENI. There are 16 residues in the CDR3. Trimming took 3 bases from V and 2 from J; bases not matched to a gene: 5. CDR3 protein: CASSPQQGAGNQPQHF. The CDR3 DNA sequence: TGTGCCAGCTCACCGCAACAGGGGGCTGGCAATCAGCCCCAGCATTTT.

CDR3 amino acids: CASSEDGNTEAFF. The CDR3 bases are TGTGCCAGCAGCGAAGACGGAAACACTGAAGCTTTCTTT. The genes are TRBV6-2 or TRBV6-3 and TRBJ1-1, with unresolved D. The CDR3 contains 13 residues. The V and J ends lost 6 bases and 2 bases respectively, with 10 bases between them. Germline loops: CDR1 MNHEY, CDR2 SVGEGT.

This clonotype was recorded a few times. DNA for the CDR3: TGTGCCAGTAGTACGACAGGAGATACTGAAGCTTTCTTT. Translated: CASSTTGDTEAFF. The rearrangement joins TRBV19 to TRBJ1-1; tentative D call: TRBD1 (6 bases). The CDR3 is made up of 13 amino acids. The germline V and J ends were trimmed by 4 bases and 5 bases, with 11 bases remaining between them. The germline CDR1 and CDR2 sequences are LNHDA and SQIVND (reference sequence).

The rearrangement links TRBV28 to TRBJ2-4, with 8 bases aligning to TRBD2. Germline loops: CDR1 MDHEN, CDR2 SYDVKM. The CDR3 sequence is 15 residues long. V trimming: 4 bases; J trimming: 3 bases; junction bases outside the gene matches: 5. CDR3 protein: CASSYPGGGKNIQYF. The CDR3 DNA sequence: TGTGCCAGCAGTTACCCGGGGGGGGGCAAAAACATTCAGTACTTC.

The rearrangement joins TRBV10-3 to TRBJ2-5; a weak D match, TRBD1 (6 bases). In germline, CDR1 is ENHRY, CDR2 SYGVKD. Deletions cut 4 bases from V and 0 bases from J, with 9 bases between. There are 14 residues in the CDR3. The DNA of the CDR3 is TGTGCCATCAGTGGACAGGCGAACCAAGAGACCCAGTACTTC. This translates into CAISGQANQETQYF.

Comments on this clonotype: A read error may be the cause here, since a much bigger clone is one base away. The chain employs TRBV5-1 and TRBJ1-1, with D perhaps TRBD1 (6 bases). The CDR3 consists of 13 residues. The germline V gene has CDR1 SGHRS and CDR2 YFSETQ. The V end was cut by 7 bases, the J end by 1 base, with 11 bases between. CDR3 sequence: CASGGHPNTEAFF. CDR3 sequence (DNA): TGCGCCAGCGGGGGACATCCGAACACTGAAGCTTTCTTT.

The sample holds a few counts of this clonotype. The chain has TRBV6-1 and TRBJ1-2, with 8 positions matching TRBD1. Trimming at V came to 5 bases and at J to 6 bases, leaving 11 bases not matched to a gene. This CDR3 is 15 amino acids long. CDR1 and CDR2 (germline): MNHNS, SASEGT. This CDR3 is CASSQHSLDRDGYTF. The CDR3 nucleotides read TGTGCCAGCAGTCAGCACTCTTTGGACAGGGATGGCTACACCTTC.

This clonotype was counted only a few times. The chain couples TRBV11-3 to TRBJ2-5; TRBD1 agrees at 8 bases. This CDR3 is built from 14 residues. The V gene's germline CDR1 is SGHNT and CDR2 YENEEA. The ends lost 5 bases at V and 0 bases at J; junction bases unmatched: 2. The CDR3 DNA sequence: TGTGCCAGCAGCCGGACAGGGTACCAAGAGACCCAGTACTTC. It is translated as CASSRTGYQETQYF.

This clonotype was detected a few times. This chain connects TRBV7-9 to TRBJ2-1; D is undetermined. V was clipped by 6 bases and J by 5 bases, with 14 bases between them. Germline lookup yields CDR1 SEHNR and CDR2 FQNEAQ (reference sequence). The CDR3 is 14 residues long. The CDR3 nucleotides read TGTGCCAGCAGGTCGCAAAGCGAGAACAATGAGCAGTTCTTC. It codes for CASRSQSENNEQFF. Full variable domain (remainder filled in from reference TRBV7-9 and TRBJ2-1): DTGVSQNPRHKITKRGQNVTFRCDPISEHNRLYWYRQTLGQGPEFLTYFQNEAQLEKSRLLSDRFSAERPKGSFSTLEIQRTEQGDSAMYLCASRSQSENNEQFFGPGTRLTVL.

This chain uses TRBV9 with TRBJ2-3, with D perhaps matching TRBD2 (7 bases). V was cut by 2 bases and J by 6 bases, with 22 bases left in between. Germline lookup yields CDR1 SGDLS and CDR2 YYNGEE. This CDR3 comprises 17 residues. The CDR3: CASSVVGRGSPLDTQYF. CDR3 DNA: TGTGCCAGCAGCGTGGTGGGGAGGGGGTCCCCGCTGGATACGCAGTATTTT.

Ten or more counts support this clonotype. The chain is built from TRBV10-3 and TRBJ1-2; D is ambiguous. This CDR3 has 14 amino acids. V lost 4 bases and J 8 bases, leaving 17 bases between the germline ends. Looked up from germline, CDR1 is ENHRY and CDR2 is SYGVKD. The CDR3 loop is CAISVGPGEEGYTF. The CDR3 DNA is TGTGCCATCAGTGTAGGGCCCGGCGAAGAGGGCTACACCTTC.